The clone carrying this T cell receptor beta chain was detected a few times. Its antigen is still unknown. Germline and junction disagree at one end, which may indicate a read error. CDR1 is MNHEY and CDR2 is SVGAGI in the germline V gene. The CDR3 covers 16 residues. The source of the sample is a study of breast tumors, draining lymph nodes, adjacent tissues. Study-wide findings and caveats: Tumor and nontumor repertoires were significantly more similar in luminal-like than in basal-like breast cancer. Tumors had less TCR diversity than lymph nodes, more than nontumor tissue. Data fit most tumor T cells coming from lymph node, expanding in tumor. The lymph node origin of tumor T cells was framed as consistent with a hypothesis, not demonstrated.

TCRdb independently ran MiXCR on the multiplex PCR reads; one entry per CDR3 protein. The repertoire holds approximately 230,000 distinct CDR3 sequences, less than 40% seen once, with under 4.5% in the top ten. Breast cancer patients provided tissue from their axillary draining lymph nodes. This TCR came from a female donor with breast cancer. Some clones in this sample may be carry-over from other donors' samples. Sequencing was carried out using axillary lymph node tissue. The chain joins TRBV6-5 to TRBJ1-6; 8 nucleotides line up with TRBD1. In DNA, the CDR3 is TGTGCCAGCAGTCACTCCGGGACAGGTCGAAATTCACCCCTCCACTTT. The encoded protein is CASSHSGTGRNSPLHF.